Listed below are T cell receptor beta chains from one sample, sequenced in a study of a mutant IDH1 vaccine in newly diagnosed glioma. Antigen specificity for these receptors is unknown. Sequencing was performed with immunoSEQ multiplex PCR; in TCRdb, only in-frame clones are kept and a portion is missing. The data contain 88,000 or so clones, around 85% of them singletons. The sample consisted of PBMCs, taken from a glioma patient whose treatment included an IDH1 peptide vaccine. The receptors were sampled from a man aged 30 to 39 with glioma. Some clones in this sample may be carry-over from other donors' samples. Both conserved end residues are part of each CDR3. D genes are given only for firm matches. A clone size is listed for some rows: how often the clone was seen (once, few, many), or a class if it is expanded.

D,size,J,V,CDR3,DNA
NA,NA,TRBJ2-7,TRBV11-3,CASSRGGDTSSYEQYF,TGTGCCAGCAGCCGAGGAGGGGACACTTCCTCCTACGAGCAGTACTTC
TRBD2,NA,TRBJ2-7,TRBV5-1,CASSLGGSGQVEQYF,TGCGCCAGCAGCTTGGGGGGTAGCGGGCAGGTCGAGCAGTACTTC
NA,NA,TRBJ1-1,TRBV11-2,CASSLLLYLGEAFF,TGTGCCAGCAGCTTACTACTTTACCTCGGTGAAGCTTTCTTT
TRBD1,NA,TRBJ1-3,TRBV5-1,CASRGDSPGNTIYF,TGCGCCAGCAGGGGGGACAGTCCTGGAAACACCATATATTTT
NA,NA,TRBJ1-4,TRBV30,CAWSHEERSWEKLFF,TGTGCCTGGAGTCACGAGGAAAGAAGTTGGGAAAAACTGTTTTTT
NA,NA,TRBJ2-3,TRBV28,CASTLPGGARPDTQYF,TGTGCCAGCACTCTCCCAGGGGGGGCACGTCCAGATACGCAGTATTTT
NA,NA,TRBJ2-2,TRBV5-1,CASSLTGTGELFF,TGCGCCAGCAGCTTGACAGGGACCGGGGAGCTGTTTTTT
NA,NA,TRBJ1-6,TRBV5-4,CASSFGSNSPLHF,TGTGCCAGCAGCTTCGGCTCTAATTCACCCCTCCACTTT
NA,NA,TRBJ2-3,TRBV30,CASSKARQAAYTDTQYF,TGCGCCAGCAGCAAGGCCCGCCAGGCCGCGTACACAGATACGCAGTATTTT
NA,NA,TRBJ2-7,TRBV21-1,CASSRKNREGERSYEQYF,TGTGCCAGCAGCCGCAAAAATAGAGAGGGAGAGCGTTCTTATGAGCAGTACTTC
NA,NA,TRBJ2-3,TRBV2,CASSEARWGGLYTQYF,TGTGCCAGCAGTGAAGCGCGGTGGGGGGGCCTCTATACGCAGTATTTT
NA,NA,TRBJ2-2,TRBV6-1,CASSFELAQTGELFF,TGTGCCAGCAGTTTCGAACTAGCTCAGACCGGGGAGCTGTTTTTT
NA,few,TRBJ1-1,TRBV28,CASSLITLNTEAFF,TGTGCCAGCAGTTTAATAACACTGAACACTGAAGCTTTCTTT
NA,NA,TRBJ2-3,TRBV9,CASSVSKSTDTQYF,TGTGCCAGCAGCGTTAGCAAAAGCACAGATACGCAGTATTTT
TRBD1,NA,TRBJ1-2,TRBV9,CASSVSGQGSADYGYTF,TGTGCCAGCAGCGTATCAGGACAGGGAAGTGCGGACTATGGCTACACCTTC
NA,many,TRBJ1-1,TRBV9,CASSAGTGKTEAFF,TGTGCCAGCAGCGCGGGGACGGGTAAAACTGAAGCTTTCTTT
TRBD1,NA,TRBJ1-2,TRBV27,CASSLSPEGRGDGYTF,TGTGCCAGCAGTTTATCCCCAGAGGGCAGGGGGGATGGCTACACCTTC
TRBD2,NA,TRBJ2-1,TRBV18,CASSLQTSGSSYNEQFF,TGTGCCAGCTCACTCCAGACTAGCGGGAGCTCCTACAATGAGCAGTTCTTC
TRBD2,NA,TRBJ2-1,TRBV5-1,CASEAGGSGYNEQFF,TGCGCCAGTGAGGCGGGGGGGTCTGGGTACAATGAGCAGTTCTTC
TRBD2,NA,TRBJ2-1,TRBV5-4,CASSTAGTRGWDEQFF,TGTGCCAGCAGTACCGCCGGGACTAGGGGCTGGGATGAGCAGTTCTTC
TRBD1,NA,TRBJ2-3,TRBV7-6,CASTPGTGRTDTQYF,TGTGCCAGCACCCCCGGGACAGGGCGCACAGATACGCAGTATTTT
TRBD2,NA,TRBJ2-1,TRBV6-4,CASSDWGLAGGPSSYNEQFF,TGTGCCAGCAGTGACTGGGGACTAGCGGGAGGGCCTAGCTCCTACAATGAGCAGTTCTTC
TRBD2,NA,TRBJ2-3,TRBV6-1,CASSDSGVSTDTQYF,TGTGCCAGCAGTGATAGCGGGGTGAGCACAGATACGCAGTATTTT
TRBD1,NA,TRBJ1-2,TRBV7-9,CASSWDSSYGYTF,TGTGCCAGCAGCTGGGACAGTTCCTATGGCTACACCTTC
NA,NA,TRBJ1-1,TRBV25-1,CASREAFF,TGTGCCAGCAGGGAAGCTTTCTTT
NA,NA,TRBJ1-2,TRBV5-1,CASSSGTVGFGYTF,TGCGCCAGCAGCTCCGGGACGGTGGGTTTCGGCTACACCTTC
NA,once,TRBJ2-7,TRBV21-1,CASSFRDSPYEQYF,TGTGCCAGCAGCTTCCGGGACAGCCCCTACGAGCAGTACTTC
NA,NA,TRBJ1-2,TRBV27,CASSLFGVGSEQVYGYTF,TGTGCCAGCAGTTTATTTGGTGTGGGGTCTGAGCAGGTCTATGGCTACACCTTC
TRBD1,NA,TRBJ2-2,TRBV6-5,CASTRQGNTGELFF,TGTGCCAGCACGAGACAGGGGAACACCGGGGAGCTGTTTTTT
TRBD1,NA,TRBJ2-3,TRBV7-2,CASSLGTGITTDTQYF,TGTGCCAGCAGCTTAGGGACAGGGATTACAACAGATACGCAGTATTTT
TRBD1,NA,TRBJ2-5,TRBV30,CAWKGDRGFLEETQYF,TGTGCCTGGAAAGGGGACAGGGGCTTCTTAGAGGAGACCCAGTACTTC